This T cell receptor (beta chain) is drawn from a study of T cells in Graves' hyperthyroidism and ophthalmopathy. The study's findings and limits: Appearing also in blood were most of the thyroid clonotypes expanded above 0.001.

Authors of the study amplified TCR beta CDR3 regions from RNA transcripts. The HTBI primer set served for first-round RT-PCR of the TCR CDR3. MiXCR, run by TCRdb on the multiplex PCR reads, gives a single entry per CDR3 protein. The table shows about 740,000 distinct CDR3 sequences, with approximately 15% occurring only once. This clonotype was observed a handful of times. The antigen is unknown. This may be a read error, as it is one base from a much larger clone. With V trimmed by 4 bases and J by 4 bases, 10 bases remained unmatched. The CDR3 spans 16 residues. Those patients with uncontrolled infection, other autoimmune disease, pregnancy or lactation were excluded.

This receptor was identified in a woman between 18 and 29 years old with Graves' hyperthyroidism. Sequencing was carried out using blood. The V call is TRBV12-3 or TRBV12-4, the J call TRBJ2-7; 10 bases fit TRBD2. The CDR3 DNA is TGTGCCAGCAGTTCAGTAGGGGGACTAGCGAATTACGAGCAGTACTTC. It encodes CASSSVGGLANYEQYF.